The source of this T cell receptor beta chain is a study of cytomegalovirus exposure and HLA in healthy donors. Study information: The same platform as the 666 first-cohort repertoires was used for the roughly 130 validation repertoires, a later analysis reported.

V was clipped by 5 bases and J by 1 base; unmatched bases: 11. Germline V gene lookup returns CDR1 ENHRY and CDR2 SYGVKD. CDR3 length equals 17 residues. Generated by immunoSEQ multiplex PCR, the TCRdb table keeps only in-frame clones and is missing some. The table lists over 150,000 clones, roughly nine tenths of them singletons. The donors were in the approximately 130-subject validation cohort, distinct from the approximately 700-subject first cohort. Sequenced: PBMCs. This sequence originates from a young woman in good health and CMV-seropositive. V usage is TRBV10-3 and J usage is TRBJ1-3, with 7 bases lining up with TRBD1. CDR3 bases: TGTGCCATCAGTAACGGACAGGTGGGACTTTCTGGAAACACCATATATTTT. Amino acid sequence: CAISNGQVGLSGNTIYF.